This T cell receptor (beta chain) was recorded in a study of blood T cell repertoires in COVID-19. In the source study's methods: It was from reference gene primer amplification that nucleated cell counts were estimated. Produced via immunoSEQ multiplex PCR; TCRdb's table is partial and in-frame only. The V and J calls and clone size are taken from that table; D and trimming were inferred from the DNA. The sample yields approximately 270,000 clones, around nine tenths seen once. The CDR3 runs 15 residues. Trimming pared 4 bases from V and 1 base from J, leaving 16 bases between. CDR1 and CDR2 from the germline V gene are GTSNPN and SVGIG (reference sequence).

The chain links TRBV30 to TRBJ1-1; D perhaps matches TRBD1 (5 bases). The receptor was isolated from a man younger than 45 with acute or convalescent COVID-19. Material: peripheral blood. Here the CDR3 DNA reads TGTGCCTGGAACCCCGACAGAACGTGGAACACTGAAGCTTTCTTT. Its translation is CAWNPDRTWNTEAFF.